These T cell receptor beta chains were read from a single sample in a study of blood T cell repertoires in COVID-19. Profiled with immunoSEQ multiplex PCR; TCRdb holds only in-frame clones, not every one. The sample lists tens of thousands of clones, 89% occurring once. The sample taken for sequencing was peripheral blood. All receptors derive from a man aged 45-60 years with active COVID-19. Both conserved end residues are part of each CDR3. The D gene is left open where the match is weak.

TRBJ2-1 | NA | TRBV7-2 | CASSLGPGGYEQFF | TGTGCCAGCAGCTTAGGCCCCGGAGGGTATGAGCAGTTCTTC
TRBJ2-7 | TRBD1 | TRBV27 | CASSPGMTGAAYEQYF | TGTGCCAGCAGTCCCGGGATGACAGGGGCAGCCTACGAGCAGTACTTC
TRBJ2-2 | NA | TRBV2 | CASSRQALHFGELFF | TGTGCCAGCAGTAGACAGGCACTTCACTTCGGGGAGCTGTTTTTT
TRBJ2-7 | TRBD1 | TRBV18 | CASSPADRGRSYEQYF | TGTGCCAGCTCACCAGCCGACAGGGGCCGTTCCTACGAGCAGTACTTC
TRBJ2-5 | NA | TRBV7-9 | CASSPGHQQETQYF | TGTGCCAGCAGCCCTGGACACCAACAAGAGACCCAGTACTTC
TRBJ2-2 | NA | TRBV12-5 | CASGLVRRQDTGELFF | TGTGCTAGTGGTTTGGTACGGCGACAGGATACCGGGGAGCTGTTTTTT
TRBJ1-6 | NA | TRBV7-2 | CASSQQGSGSPLHF | TGTGCCAGCAGCCAACAGGGAAGTGGTTCACCCCTCCACTTT
TRBJ1-5 | NA | TRBV5-5 | CASSLSPGDQPQHF | TGTGCCAGCAGCTTGTCCCCAGGGGATCAGCCCCAGCATTTT
TRBJ2-3 | NA | TRBV2 | CASSAQGLGTDTQYF | TGTGCCAGCAGTGCCCAGGGGTTGGGCACAGATACGCAGTATTTT
TRBJ2-5 | TRBD2 | TRBV5-1 | CASSPRLAGAQETQYF | TGCGCCAGCAGCCCGAGACTAGCGGGGGCCCAAGAGACCCAGTACTTC
TRBJ2-7 | TRBD1 | TRBV7-2 | CASSLGDRYREQYF | TGTGCCAGCAGCTTAGGGGACAGGTATCGCGAGCAGTACTTC
TRBJ1-3 | NA | TRBV10-3 | CAISEGQTSGNTIYF | TGTGCCATCAGTGAAGGACAGACCTCTGGAAACACCATATATTTT
TRBJ2-4 | NA | TRBV20-1 | CSASVLLAKNIQYF | TGCAGTGCTAGTGTCCTCCTAGCCAAAAACATTCAGTACTTC
TRBJ2-7 | NA | TRBV7-2 | CASSTGQMGTYEQYF | TGTGCCAGCAGCACTGGACAAATGGGGACCTACGAGCAGTACTTC
TRBJ2-7 | TRBD1 | TRBV18 | CASSLRTGADEQYF | TGTGCCAGCTCCCTCCGGACAGGGGCCGACGAGCAGTACTTC
TRBJ1-5 | NA | TRBV6-6 | CATAGGQPQHF | TGTGCCACAGCAGGTGGGCAGCCCCAGCATTTT
TRBJ2-7 | NA | TRBV13 | CATSASRGSYEQYF | TGTGCCACATCTGCCTCTCGGGGTTCCTACGAGCAGTACTTC
TRBJ1-4 | NA | TRBV6-5 | CASRPAQRAREKLFF | TGTGCCAGCAGGCCCGCCCAGCGGGCAAGGGAAAAACTGTTTTTT
TRBJ2-1 | TRBD2 | TRBV2 | CAKRLAGVNEQFF | TGTGCCAAGCGACTAGCGGGGGTCAATGAGCAGTTCTTC
TRBJ1-1 | NA | TRBV3-1/TRBV3-2 | CASRLGGGTEAFF | TGTGCCAGCCGGCTGGGTGGCGGCACTGAAGCTTTCTTT
TRBJ2-1 | NA | TRBV12-3/TRBV12-4 | CASRKLNEQFF | TGTGCCAGCAGAAAGCTCAATGAGCAGTTCTTC
TRBJ1-4 | TRBD1 | TRBV20-1 | CSALPGQGLFF | TGCAGTGCTTTACCGGGACAGGGTCTTTTTTTT
TRBJ2-1 | NA | TRBV12-5 | CASGPTGLKFF | TGTGCTAGTGGTCCCACGGGACTGAAGTTCTTC
TRBJ2-1 | NA | TRBV29-1 | CSVAPRRYNEQFF | TGCAGCGTTGCCCCGCGAAGATACAATGAGCAGTTCTTC
TRBJ1-2 | TRBD1 | TRBV3-1/TRBV3-2 | CASSQGQGGPYGYTF | TGTGCCAGCAGCCAAGGGCAGGGGGGCCCCTATGGCTACACCTTC
TRBJ1-1 | TRBD1 | TRBV20-1 | CSARDRVDAFF | TGCAGTGCTAGGGACAGGGTTGACGCTTTCTTT
TRBJ2-5 | TRBD2 | TRBV12-5 | CASGLEGGVLETQYF | TGTGCTAGTGGTTTGGAGGGAGGGGTGTTGGAGACCCAGTACTTC
TRBJ1-1 | NA | TRBV5-1 | CASRPGFMNTEAFF | TGCGCCAGCAGACCAGGGTTTATGAACACTGAAGCTTTCTTT
TRBJ1-1 | TRBD1 | TRBV3-1/TRBV3-2 | CASSLDRIEAFF | TGTGCCAGCAGCCTGGACAGGATTGAAGCTTTCTTT
TRBJ1-1 | NA | TRBV19 | CASTGGVLEAFF | TGTGCCAGTACAGGAGGGGTGCTTGAAGCTTTCTTT